Below, 10 T cell receptor beta chains from the same sample are listed, as sequenced in a study of somatic mutations in cytotoxic T cells in rheumatoid arthritis. Some clones are missing from TCRdb's copy, which holds only in-frame ones; the method was immunoSEQ multiplex PCR. The table shows about 25,000 clones, with roughly 87% occurring only once. The specimen sequenced was CD8+ T cells sorted from blood. The receptors were sampled from a man between 50 and 59 years old in good health.

This chain joins TRBV7-9 and TRBJ2-3; D might be TRBD1 or TRBD2, each matching 5 bases. V lost 5 bases and J 5 bases, leaving 17 bases between the germline ends. The CDR3 contains 15 residues. Per germline, CDR1 SEHNR and CDR2 FQNEAQ (reference sequence). The CDR3 nucleotides read TGTGCCAGCAGCCCGATACGTAGGGACGTAGATACGCAGTATTTT. The encoded protein is CASSPIRRDVDTQYF.

This sequence joins TRBV2 and TRBJ2-3, with 14 bases fitting TRBD2. The J segment lost 3 bases and the V segment lost 3 bases, leaving 8 bases of the junction unmatched. The CDR3 covers 18 residues. Germline CDR1 is SNHLY and CDR2 is FYNNEI. The CDR3, as DNA: TGTGCCAGCAGTGACGGGACTAGCGGGAGTTACACGACAGATACGCAGTATTTT. Protein: CASSDGTSGSYTTDTQYF.

For this clone: Germline and junction disagree at one end, which may indicate a read error. The chain recombines TRBV5-5 with TRBJ2-2, with 7 bases that match TRBD1. This CDR3 comprises 12 residues. Germline lookup yields CDR1 SGHKS and CDR2 YYEKEE (reference sequence). The CDR3, as DNA: TGTGCCAGCAGATTGGACAGGCTGAAGCTGTTTTTT. This gives the protein CASRLDRLKLFF.

The chain couples TRBV4-1 to TRBJ2-1; 7 bases line up with TRBD2. The junction had 7 bases not matched to a gene; V was cut back by 1 base and J by 7 bases. The CDR3 length is 15 residues. Germline-derived CDR1 and CDR2 are MGHRA and YSYEKL. The CDR3 nucleotides read TGCGCCAGCAGCCAAGCCCGGACTAGTCTAAATGAGCAGTTCTTC. Amino acid sequence: CASSQARTSLNEQFF.

The V and J genes are TRBV7-9 and TRBJ2-7; no firm D call. Germline CDR1 is SEHNR and CDR2 is FQNEAQ (reference sequence). Deletions cut 1 base from V and 6 bases from J, with 7 bases between. There are 12 residues in the CDR3. In DNA, the CDR3 is TGTGCCAGCAGCTTAGTGGCAGGCGAGCAGTACTTC. It yields the protein CASSLVAGEQYF.

This clone was seen only a few times. The CDR3: CASSQGGLEEYF. The CDR3 nucleotides are TGTGCCAGCAGCCAGGGGGGCCTCGAAGAGTACTTC. This chain joins TRBV11-2 and TRBJ2-7; tentative D call: TRBD1 (7 bases). The CDR3 loop spans 12 amino acids. Per the germline V gene, CDR1 is SGHAT and CDR2 is FQNNGV. Trimming shortened V by 5 bases and J by 11 bases, and 16 bases separated the two germline ends.

The chain is built from TRBV5-4 and TRBJ2-7, with D possibly being TRBD2 (6 bases). V lost 0 bases and J lost 3, with 7 bases in between. Germline CDR1 reads SGHNT; CDR2 reads YYREEE (reference sequence). CDR3 length: 13 residues. CDR3 residues: CASSLGTNYEQYF. In DNA form, the CDR3 reads TGTGCCAGCAGCTTGGGGACTAACTACGAGCAGTACTTC. The full variable domain, rest sourced from reference TRBV5-4 and TRBJ2-7, is ETGVTQSPTHLIKTRGQQVTLRCSSQSGHNTVSWYQQALGQGPQFIFQYYREEENGRGNFPPRFSGLQFPNYSSELNVNALELDDSALYLCASSLGTNYEQYFGPGTRLTVT.

The chain couples TRBV7-9 to TRBJ2-1, with D possibly TRBD1 on 5 matching bases. Looked up from germline, CDR1 is SEHNR and CDR2 is FQNEAQ (reference sequence). CDR3 length: 17 amino acids. With 7 bases removed from V and 9 bases from J, the gap between germline ends came to 28 bases. CDR3 sequence (DNA): TGTGCCAGCATCGAAACCTTACGGAGCCCAGGGATAGGTGAGCAGTTCTTC. This sequence encodes CASIETLRSPGIGEQFF.

The chain carries TRBV13 and TRBJ2-7; 8 bases agree with TRBD1. V shed 4 bases, J shed 1 base, and the junction held 9 bases outside the gene matches. The CDR3 contains 16 residues. CDR1 is PRHDT, CDR2 FYEKMQ, per germline (reference sequence). The DNA for the CDR3 is TGTGCCAGCAGCTCTCCTACCGGGACAGGATCCTACGAGCAGTACTTC. Its protein is CASSSPTGTGSYEQYF.

The chain uses TRBV2 and TRBJ1-3; D possibly corresponds to TRBD1 (6 bases). Germline V gene lookup returns CDR1 SNHLY and CDR2 FYNNEI. V lost 5 bases and J lost 1, with 21 bases in between. This CDR3 is built from 18 residues. The CDR3 coding sequence is TGTGCCAGCAGTAACCCTCTTAGGAAACAGGGATCTGGAAACACCATATATTTT. Translation: CASSNPLRKQGSGNTIYF.